This record covers a single TCR beta chain. The antigen this receptor binds is unknown. No qualities accompany the bases; no much larger clone lies one base away. The trim is 6 bases for V and 8 bases for J, with a gap of 13 bases between the germline ends. CDR1 MDHEN and CDR2 SYDVKM are derived from the germline V gene. The CDR3 measures 12 amino acids from cysteine to phenylalanine. Only the CDR3 DNA stays, 36 bases, in frame from base 1. These data come from a study of T cells in Graves' hyperthyroidism and ophthalmopathy (dated by TCRdb to between 2017 and 2020). For the wider study: A discovery cohort of about a hundred patients, approximately 45 with Graves' ophthalmopathy and about 60 with stable Graves' hyperthyroidism, was used to find distinguishing TCR V-J signatures. The roughly 94 discovery patients were randomly split 7:3 into training and test sets. Once sampling was done, hyperthyroidism patients were given methimazole at a starting dose of 30 mg daily, whereas ophthalmopathy patients were given high-dose intravenous methylprednisolone. According to the paper, TCR Vbeta CDR3 sequencing was carried out on about 140 peripheral blood samples, which came from under 50 ophthalmopathy, approximately 78 hyperthyroidism and roughly 17 progressor patients. Whether ophthalmopathy could be predicted prospectively was tested in an independent validation cohort made up of 18 to 20 hyperthyroidism patients plus 17 patients who later progressed to ophthalmopathy. In several Graves' hyperthyroidism patients, the study also compared T-cell repertoires from thyroid tissue with T-cell repertoires from blood.

Any patient with an uncontrolled infection, another autoimmune disease, pregnancy or lactation was excluded. Diagnoses were established on the basis of clinical symptoms, serum thyroxine and TRAb, thyroid ultrasound, and orbital computed tomography. Trizol reagent was used to extract total RNA, and RNA quality was then checked on an Agilent 2100 Bioanalyzer. The paper as a whole reports these results and caveats: No statistical method was used to fix the sample size in advance, and group allocation was not hidden from the investigators. In validation, progression to ophthalmopathy was predicted by the model with around 71% sensitivity and under 85% specificity, a median of about 6.8 months before onset. Most expanded thyroid clonotypes (frequency above 0.001) were also found in blood, which suggests that blood repertoires may mirror thyroid immune responses. A 13 V-J signature model separated ophthalmopathy from stable hyperthyroidism, with approximately 86% sensitivity and 81% to 82% specificity in cross-validation and 80%/75% in testing.

TCR beta CDR3 regions were amplified from RNA transcripts. A first-round RT-PCR of the TCR CDR3 used the HTBI primer set with the Qiagen OneStep RT-PCR kit. The libraries were constructed in a second round of multiplex PCR and then size-selected and purified. Libraries were sequenced paired-end with 100 bp reads on an Illumina HiSeq2000. The authors' pipeline ran thus. SOAPnuke was used to process the raw data, with reads discarded if the reads contained adapters or uncalled bases, had a mean Phred below 15, or lacked an exact constant-primer or identifier match. COPE v1.2.5 was used to merge high-quality paired reads, and clonotypes were defined as unique nucleotide sequences. MiTCR v1.1 was used to align the clonotypes against IMGT TRBV, TRBD and TRBJ reference segments. Only V-J combinations with frequency above 0.0001, covering roughly 99% of repertoires, were analysed. A TCS score was defined as the ratio of F50 (clonal expansion) to E x V (chaos), with BLOSUM62-based TCRdist applied between CDR3 peptides within each V-J. Welch's t-statistics and random forest reduced just over 500 V-J features to 13, which were used in a naive Bayes classifier (R e1071). The Morisita-Horn index was used to measure how similar the thyroid and blood repertoires were. TCRdb handled the public reads itself, with Q25 trimming in fastp and clone calling in MiXCR, and kept productive beta chains. Identical CDR3 protein sequences are pooled into one entry, listed with their most common genes and DNA. The V and J calls and clone size are TCRdb's, not the authors'. A total of 550,000 to 700,000 distinct CDR3 sequences appear in this sample, just over 45% of them only once. Around 20% of the sample is in the top ten clones.

The chain uses TRBV28 and TRBJ1-2; no D gene is confidently identified. Sequencing was carried out using peripheral blood or thyroid tissue (not recorded which). This TCR came from an adult woman with Graves' disease, either hyperthyroidism or ophthalmopathy (not recorded which). The CDR3 region has the sequence CASSSGLTGYTF. In nucleotide form, the sequence is TGTGCCAGCAGCTCAGGACTAACAGGCTACACCTTC.